The clone carrying this T cell receptor beta chain was observed at least ten times. The data originate from a study of neurological immune-mediated disorders. The germline V gene has CDR1 MGHRA and CDR2 YSYEKL. CDR3 length: 15 residues. V lost 1 base to trimming and J lost 1 base, with 10 bases between them. MiXCR, applied by TCRdb to the 5' RACE reads, yields one record per CDR3 protein. This table holds tens of thousands of distinct CDR3 sequences, 4% found once. Sequenced: CD4+ T cells from blood. The sequence came from a woman between 35 and 50 years old with multiple sclerosis. The chain combines TRBV4-1 with TRBJ1-1; D is unclear. The DNA of the CDR3 is TGCGCCAGCAGCCAAGGGCGTTCGGGGAACACTGAAGCTTTCTTT. Its translation: CASSQGRSGNTEAFF.